This passage covers 6 T cell receptor beta chains from one sample sequenced in a study of blood T cell repertoires in COVID-19. The data were produced by immunoSEQ multiplex PCR, yet TCRdb's version contains in-frame clones alone and is incomplete. The table includes under 200,000 clones, approximately 89% detected once. Sequenced input: peripheral blood. All receptors derive from a man in his forties or fifties with active or convalescent COVID-19.

The V gene is TRBV29-1, the J gene TRBJ1-1; no definite D call. CDR3 length equals 12 residues. V dropped 2 bases and J dropped 6 bases, with 10 bases sitting between them. CDR1 SQVTM and CDR2 ANQGSEA come from the germline V gene. The DNA of the CDR3 is TGCAGCGTTGAATTCTCCCCTGCTGAAGCTTTCTTT. Encoded protein: CSVEFSPAEAFF. Looking up the rest from reference TRBV29-1 and TRBJ1-1 gives the full variable domain: SAVISQKPSRDICQRGTSLTIQCQVDSQVTMMFWYRQQPGQSLTLIATANQGSEATYESGFVIDKFPISRPNLTFSTLTVSNMSPEDSSIYLCSVEFSPAEAFFGQGTRLTVV.

The genes are TRBV9 and TRBJ2-1; 9 positions match TRBD2. Trimming took 3 bases from V and 1 from J; bases not matched to a gene: 2. Germline assignment: CDR1 SGDLS and CDR2 YYNGEE. This CDR3 region has 15 residues. The chain's CDR3 is CASSATSGSYNEQFF. The DNA of the CDR3 is TGTGCCAGCAGCGCGACTAGCGGTTCCTACAATGAGCAGTTCTTC.

The CDR3: CASSLTGGRYGYTF. The CDR3 coding sequence is TGTGCCAGTAGCCTGACAGGGGGACGATATGGCTACACCTTC. The chain joins TRBV19 to TRBJ1-2, with 9 bases matching TRBD1. This CDR3 contains 14 residues. Per the germline V gene, CDR1 is LNHDA and CDR2 is SQIVND (reference sequence). The trim removed 6 bases at V and 5 bases at J, leaving 7 bases unmatched.

The V and J genes are TRBV5-1 and TRBJ2-2, with D maybe TRBD2 (5 bases). The length of the CDR3 is 14 residues. The V and J ends lost 2 bases and 4 bases respectively, with 9 bases between them. Germline values: CDR1 SGHRS, CDR2 YFSETQ. This CDR3 reads CASSFRGATGELFF. CDR3 DNA: TGCGCCAGCAGCTTTCGGGGAGCCACCGGGGAGCTGTTTTTT. Combining the CDR3 with reference TRBV5-1 and TRBJ2-2 gives the whole variable domain KAGVTQTPRYLIKTRGQQVTLSCSPISGHRSVSWYQQTPGQGLQFLFEYFSETQRNKGNFPGRFSGRQFSNSRSEMNVSTLELGDSALYLCASSFRGATGELFFGEGSRLTVL.

The chain has TRBV30 and TRBJ2-2; D perhaps matches TRBD1 (6 bases). The CDR3 has 16 residues. Germline V gene sequence: CDR1 GTSNPN, CDR2 SVGIG (reference sequence). Trimming took 2 bases from V and 2 from J, leaving 15 bases between them. CDR3 in amino acids: CAWSRGTKINTGELFF. The CDR3 DNA is TGTGCCTGGAGTAGGGGGACAAAAATAAACACCGGGGAGCTGTTTTTT.

V usage is TRBV28 and J usage is TRBJ2-1, with 7 bases matching TRBD1. CDR1 and CDR2 from the germline V gene are MDHEN and SYDVKM. V lost 6 bases and J lost 8; bases outside the gene matches: 13. CDR3 length equals 15 residues. The CDR3 loop reads CASSRPPTGDHEQFF. DNA of the CDR3: TGTGCCAGCAGCAGGCCGCCTACAGGGGATCATGAGCAGTTCTTC.